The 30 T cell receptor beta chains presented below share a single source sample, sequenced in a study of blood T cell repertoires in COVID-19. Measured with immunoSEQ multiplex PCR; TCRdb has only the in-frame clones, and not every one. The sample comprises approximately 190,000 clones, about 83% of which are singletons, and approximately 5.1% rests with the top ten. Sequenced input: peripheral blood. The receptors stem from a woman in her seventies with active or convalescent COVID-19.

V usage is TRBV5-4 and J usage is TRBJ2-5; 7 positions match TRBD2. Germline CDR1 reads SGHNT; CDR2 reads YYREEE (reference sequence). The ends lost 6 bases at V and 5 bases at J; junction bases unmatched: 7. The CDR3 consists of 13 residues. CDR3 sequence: CASTAGMRETQYF. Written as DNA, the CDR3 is TGTGCCAGCACAGCGGGAATGAGGGAGACCCAGTACTTC.

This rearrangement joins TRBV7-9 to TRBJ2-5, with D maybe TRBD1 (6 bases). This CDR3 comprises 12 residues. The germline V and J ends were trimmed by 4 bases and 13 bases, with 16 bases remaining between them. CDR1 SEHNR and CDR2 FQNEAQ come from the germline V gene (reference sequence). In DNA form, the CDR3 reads TGTGCCAGCAGCTCCACAACAGGGAGTTTGTACTTC. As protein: CASSSTTGSLYF.

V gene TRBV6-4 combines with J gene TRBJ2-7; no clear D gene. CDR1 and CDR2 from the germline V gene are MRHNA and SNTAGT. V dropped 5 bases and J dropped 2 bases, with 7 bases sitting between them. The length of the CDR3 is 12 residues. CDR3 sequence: CASSCEAYEQYF. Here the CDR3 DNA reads TGTGCCAGCAGTTGCGAAGCCTACGAGCAGTACTTC.

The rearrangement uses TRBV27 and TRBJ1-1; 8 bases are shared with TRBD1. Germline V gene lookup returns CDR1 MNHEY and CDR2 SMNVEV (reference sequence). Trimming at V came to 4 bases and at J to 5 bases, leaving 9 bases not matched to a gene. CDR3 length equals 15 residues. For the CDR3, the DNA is TGTGCCAGCAGTTCACCCGACAGGGGTCGGACTGAAGCTTTCTTT. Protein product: CASSSPDRGRTEAFF.

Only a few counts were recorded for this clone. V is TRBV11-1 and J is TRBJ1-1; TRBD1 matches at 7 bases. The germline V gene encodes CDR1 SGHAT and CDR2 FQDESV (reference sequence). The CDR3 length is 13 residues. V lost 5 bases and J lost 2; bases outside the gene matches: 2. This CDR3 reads CASSQGGNTEAFF. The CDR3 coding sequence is TGTGCCAGCAGCCAGGGGGGCAACACTGAAGCTTTCTTT. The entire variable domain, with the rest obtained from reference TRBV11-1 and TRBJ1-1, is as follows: EAEVAQSPRYKITEKSQAVAFWCDPISGHATLYWYRQILGQGPELLVQFQDESVVDDSQLPKDRFSAERLKGVDSTLKIQPAELGDSAMYLCASSQGGNTEAFFGQGTRLTVV.

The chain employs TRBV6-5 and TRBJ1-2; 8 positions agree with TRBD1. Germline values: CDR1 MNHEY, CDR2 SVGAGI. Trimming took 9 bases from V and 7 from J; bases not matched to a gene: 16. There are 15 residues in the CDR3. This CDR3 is CASHKGGQAHGGYTF. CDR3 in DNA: TGTGCCAGTCATAAGGGGGGACAGGCCCACGGTGGCTACACCTTC.

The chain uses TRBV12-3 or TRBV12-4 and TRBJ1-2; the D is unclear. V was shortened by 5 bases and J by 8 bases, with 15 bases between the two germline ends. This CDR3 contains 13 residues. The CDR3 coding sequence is TGTGCCAGCAGTCCAGCGTTGGCGCGGGGCTACACCTTC. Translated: CASSPALARGYTF.

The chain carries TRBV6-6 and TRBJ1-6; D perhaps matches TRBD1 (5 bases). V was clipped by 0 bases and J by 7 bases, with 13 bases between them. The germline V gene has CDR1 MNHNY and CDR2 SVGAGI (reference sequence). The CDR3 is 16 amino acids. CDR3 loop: CASSYSTGGLNSPLHF. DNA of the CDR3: TGTGCCAGCAGTTACTCGACCGGGGGTTTGAATTCACCCCTCCACTTT.

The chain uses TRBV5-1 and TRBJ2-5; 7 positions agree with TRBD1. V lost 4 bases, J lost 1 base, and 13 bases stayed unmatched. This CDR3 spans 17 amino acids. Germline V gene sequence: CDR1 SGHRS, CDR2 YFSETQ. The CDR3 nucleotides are TGCGCCAGCAGCCCATCCCGAAACCGGGACAGCCAAGAGACCCAGTACTTC. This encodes CASSPSRNRDSQETQYF.

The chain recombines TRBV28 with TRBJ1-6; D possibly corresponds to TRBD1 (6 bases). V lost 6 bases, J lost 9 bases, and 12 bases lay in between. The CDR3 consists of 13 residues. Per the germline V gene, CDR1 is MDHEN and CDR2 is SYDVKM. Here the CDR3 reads CASSDRTISPLHF. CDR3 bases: TGTGCCAGCAGCGACAGGACAATTTCACCCCTCCACTTT.

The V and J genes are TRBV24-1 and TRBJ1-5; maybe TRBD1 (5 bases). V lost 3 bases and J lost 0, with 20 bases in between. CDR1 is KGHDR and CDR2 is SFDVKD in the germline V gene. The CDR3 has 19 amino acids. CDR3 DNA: TGTGCCACCAGTGATACCGCCGTGCAGGGCCAATATAGCAATCAGCCCCAGCATTTT. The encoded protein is CATSDTAVQGQYSNQPQHF.

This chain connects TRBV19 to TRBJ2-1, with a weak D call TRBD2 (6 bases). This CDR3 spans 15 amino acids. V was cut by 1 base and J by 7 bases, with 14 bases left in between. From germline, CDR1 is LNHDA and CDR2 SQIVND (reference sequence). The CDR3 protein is CASSIGLASGNEQFF. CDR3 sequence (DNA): TGTGCCAGTAGTATAGGGCTAGCGTCAGGGAATGAGCAGTTCTTC.

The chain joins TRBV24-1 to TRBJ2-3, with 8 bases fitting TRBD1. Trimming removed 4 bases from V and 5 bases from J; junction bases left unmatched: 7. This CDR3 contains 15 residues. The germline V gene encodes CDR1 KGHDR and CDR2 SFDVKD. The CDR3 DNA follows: TGTGCCACCAGTGACCCCGACAGGGGAAGAGATACGCAGTATTTT. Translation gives CATSDPDRGRDTQYF.

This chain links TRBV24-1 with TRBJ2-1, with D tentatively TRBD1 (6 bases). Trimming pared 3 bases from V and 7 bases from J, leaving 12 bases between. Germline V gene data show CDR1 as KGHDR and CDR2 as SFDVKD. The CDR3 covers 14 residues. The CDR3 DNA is TGTGCCACCAGTGATGATAGACAGGTTAATGAGCAGTTCTTC. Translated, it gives CATSDDRQVNEQFF.

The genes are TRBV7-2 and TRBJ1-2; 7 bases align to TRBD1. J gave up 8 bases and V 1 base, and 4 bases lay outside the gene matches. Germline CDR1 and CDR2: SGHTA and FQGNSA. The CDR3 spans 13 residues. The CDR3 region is CASSLVGGRGYTF. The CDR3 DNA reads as TGTGCCAGCAGCTTAGTAGGGGGCAGGGGCTACACCTTC.

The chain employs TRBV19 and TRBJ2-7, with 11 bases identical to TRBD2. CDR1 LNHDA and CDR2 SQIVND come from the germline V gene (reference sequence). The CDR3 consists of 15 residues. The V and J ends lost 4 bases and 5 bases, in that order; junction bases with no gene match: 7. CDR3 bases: TGTGCCAGTAGTACACTAGCGGGAGTTATGGACGAGCAGTACTTC. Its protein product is CASSTLAGVMDEQYF.

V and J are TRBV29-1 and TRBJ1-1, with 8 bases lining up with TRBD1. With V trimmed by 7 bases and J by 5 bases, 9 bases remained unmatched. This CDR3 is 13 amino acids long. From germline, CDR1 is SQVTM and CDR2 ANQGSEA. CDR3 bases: TGCAGCGCCGAGCAGGGGGCAAGGACTGAAGCTTTCTTT. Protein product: CSAEQGARTEAFF.

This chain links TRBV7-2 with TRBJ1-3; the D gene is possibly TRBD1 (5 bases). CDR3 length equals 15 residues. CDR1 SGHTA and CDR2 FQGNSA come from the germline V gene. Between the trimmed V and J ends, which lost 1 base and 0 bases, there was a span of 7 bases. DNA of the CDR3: TGTGCCAGCAGCTTAGGCGACAGCTCTGGAAACACCATATATTTT. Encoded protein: CASSLGDSSGNTIYF.

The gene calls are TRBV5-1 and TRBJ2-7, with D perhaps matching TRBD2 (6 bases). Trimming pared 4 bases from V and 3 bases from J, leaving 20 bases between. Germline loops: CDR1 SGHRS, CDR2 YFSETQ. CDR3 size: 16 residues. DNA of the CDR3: TGCGCCAGCAGCGGAGGGAGGCTAGCAGAGCACTACGAGCAGTACTTC. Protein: CASSGGRLAEHYEQYF.

The CDR3 loop reads CASKSGTPNSPLHF. DNA of the CDR3: TGTGCCAGTAAATCGGGGACACCTAATTCACCCCTCCACTTT. The V gene is TRBV19, the J gene TRBJ1-6; TRBD1 is a possible D gene (6 bases). CDR1 is LNHDA and CDR2 is SQIVND in the germline V gene (reference sequence). The CDR3 runs to 14 residues. With 7 bases removed from V and 6 bases from J, the gap between germline ends came to 13 bases. The complete variable domain, with remaining parts taken from reference TRBV19 and TRBJ1-6, reads DGGITQSPKYLFRKEGQNVTLSCEQNLNHDAMYWYRQDPGQGLRLIYYSQIVNDFQKGDIAEGYSVSREKKESFPLTVTSAQKNPTAFYLCASKSGTPNSPLHFGNGTRLTVT.

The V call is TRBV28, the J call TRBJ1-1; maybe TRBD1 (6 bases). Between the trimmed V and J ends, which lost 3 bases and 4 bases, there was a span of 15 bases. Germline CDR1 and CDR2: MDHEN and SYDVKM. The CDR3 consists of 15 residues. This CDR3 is CASSLGGQGSTEAFF. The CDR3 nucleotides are TGTGCCAGCAGTTTGGGTGGGCAGGGGAGCACTGAAGCTTTCTTT.

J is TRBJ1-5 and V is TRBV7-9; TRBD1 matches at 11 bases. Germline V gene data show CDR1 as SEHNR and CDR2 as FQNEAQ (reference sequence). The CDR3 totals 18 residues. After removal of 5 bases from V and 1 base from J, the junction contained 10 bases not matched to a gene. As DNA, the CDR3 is TGTGCCAGCAGCCTATCTTGGGGGGACAGGGGGAGCAATCAGCCCCAGCATTTT. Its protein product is CASSLSWGDRGSNQPQHF.

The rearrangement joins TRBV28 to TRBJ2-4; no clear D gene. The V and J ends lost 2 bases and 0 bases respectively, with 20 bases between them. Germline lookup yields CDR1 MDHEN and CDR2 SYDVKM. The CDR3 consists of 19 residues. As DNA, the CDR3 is TGTGCCAGCAGTTTACTGGTGTGGGCGAACGACGAAGCCAAAAACATTCAGTACTTC. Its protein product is CASSLLVWANDEAKNIQYF.

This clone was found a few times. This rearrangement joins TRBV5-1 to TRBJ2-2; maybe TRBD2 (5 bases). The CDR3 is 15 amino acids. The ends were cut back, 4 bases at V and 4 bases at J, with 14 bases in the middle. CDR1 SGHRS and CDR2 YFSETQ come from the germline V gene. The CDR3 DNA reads TGCGCCAGCAGCCTTCAGAACGGGGTCACCGGGGAGCTGTTTTTT. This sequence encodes CASSLQNGVTGELFF.

The CDR3 is CASGPGRPNTGELFF. CDR3 DNA: TGCGCCAGCGGTCCCGGGAGACCGAACACCGGGGAGCTGTTTTTT. The chain recombines TRBV5-1 with TRBJ2-2; D is possibly TRBD2 (6 bases). The CDR3 spans 15 residues. V gave up 7 bases and J gave up 0 bases, with 13 bases separating them. The germline CDR1 and CDR2 sequences are SGHRS and YFSETQ.

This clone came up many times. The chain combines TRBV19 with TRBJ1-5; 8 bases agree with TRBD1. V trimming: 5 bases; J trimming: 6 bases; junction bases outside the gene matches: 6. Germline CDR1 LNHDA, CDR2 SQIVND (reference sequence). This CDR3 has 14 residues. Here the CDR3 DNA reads TGTGCCAGTAGTTATACAGGGGGGAGTCAGCCCCAGCATTTT. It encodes CASSYTGGSQPQHF. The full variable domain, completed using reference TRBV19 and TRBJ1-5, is DGGITQSPKYLFRKEGQNVTLSCEQNLNHDAMYWYRQDPGQGLRLIYYSQIVNDFQKGDIAEGYSVSREKKESFPLTVTSAQKNPTAFYLCASSYTGGSQPQHFGDGTRLSIL.

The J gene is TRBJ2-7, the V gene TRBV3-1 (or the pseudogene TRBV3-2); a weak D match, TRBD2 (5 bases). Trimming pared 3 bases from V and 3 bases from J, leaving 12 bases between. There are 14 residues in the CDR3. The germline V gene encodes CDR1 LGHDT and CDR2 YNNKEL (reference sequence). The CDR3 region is CASSQSPGFYEQYF. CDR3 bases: TGTGCCAGCAGCCAGAGCCCGGGGTTCTACGAGCAGTACTTC.

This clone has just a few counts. The CDR3 here is CSVSDRESLDTQYF. In nucleotides, the CDR3 is TGCAGCGTTTCTGACAGGGAAAGCCTAGATACGCAGTATTTT. The chain employs TRBV29-1 and TRBJ2-3; TRBD1 matches at 7 bases. The V gene end was trimmed by 5 bases and the J gene end by 5 bases; junction bases not matched to a gene: 10. Germline-derived CDR1 and CDR2 are SQVTM and ANQGSEA. The CDR3 length is 14 residues.

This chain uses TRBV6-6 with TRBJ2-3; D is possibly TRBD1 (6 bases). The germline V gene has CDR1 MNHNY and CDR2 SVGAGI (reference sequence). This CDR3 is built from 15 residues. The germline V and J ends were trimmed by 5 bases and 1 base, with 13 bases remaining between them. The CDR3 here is CASSLQGSGTDTQYF. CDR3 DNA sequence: TGTGCCAGCAGTCTACAGGGATCTGGCACAGATACGCAGTATTTT.

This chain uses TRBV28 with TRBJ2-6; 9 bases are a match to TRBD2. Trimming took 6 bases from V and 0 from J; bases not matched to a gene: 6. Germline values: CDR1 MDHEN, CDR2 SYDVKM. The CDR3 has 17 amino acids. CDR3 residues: CASRRSGGASGANVLTF. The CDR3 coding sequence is TGTGCCAGCAGGCGTAGCGGGGGCGCCTCTGGGGCCAACGTCCTGACTTTC.